These T cell receptor beta chains were read from a single sample in a study of control samples from healthy donors and cancer patients. Sequenced by immunoSEQ multiplex PCR; TCRdb stores in-frame clones only, minus some. The sample holds around 130,000 clones, more than 80% seen once. Sequencing was performed on blood. Every receptor here comes from a man in his forties or fifties in good health. CDR3s leave out the opening cysteine and the closing phenylalanine or tryptophan.

j_call | v_call | cdr3_aa
TRBJ2-7 | TRBV7-2 | ASRTRGTGEYEQY
TRBJ1-3 | TRBV10-3 | AIKRDGSGNTIY
TRBJ2-3 | TRBV4-3 | ASSQEADHTQY
TRBJ2-1 | TRBV12-3/TRBV12-4 | ASSLPGPNEQF
TRBJ2-3 | TRBV5-5 | ASSLATSGGHLSTDTQY
TRBJ1-6 | TRBV5-4 | ASSSAGQIYNSPLH
TRBJ2-7 | TRBV5-1 | ASSLERAYEQY
TRBJ2-7 | TRBV6-4 | ASSDRRSGGPSQYSYEQY
TRBJ2-7 | TRBV5-1 | ASSNIYEQY
TRBJ2-2 | TRBV25-1 | ASSDGTGVNTGELF
TRBJ1-2 | TRBV3-1/TRBV3-2 | ASSQVDRSLRGYT
TRBJ2-3 | TRBV3-1/TRBV3-2 | ASRGGSAGGGDTQY
TRBJ1-1 | TRBV6-5 | ASRRGSGTEAF
TRBJ1-2 | TRBV19 | ASSQGQAYGYT
TRBJ1-2 | TRBV6-5 | ASRRPGQGVDT
TRBJ1-4 | TRBV4-2 | ASSHGGQENEKLF
TRBJ2-3 | TRBV5-8 | ASSLALLAGGADTQY
TRBJ1-6 | TRBV5-8 | ASSLGQGSSPLH
TRBJ1-1 | TRBV6-5 | ASRDGLMNTEAF
TRBJ1-5 | TRBV28 | ASSSGQGRNQPQH
TRBJ1-1 | TRBV7-8 | ASSFTDMNTEAF
TRBJ1-2 | TRBV5-6 | ASSSGIGIGHGYT
TRBJ2-3 | TRBV5-1 | ASSPGLVGRPGSTDTQY
TRBJ1-4 | TRBV30 | AWSVGLSAIDPGEKLF
TRBJ1-1 | TRBV9 | ASSASDRGGSEAF
TRBJ1-3 | TRBV6-1 | ASSGGRAFSGNTIY
TRBJ2-3 | TRBV9 | ASSVVGQGPTDTQY